The rows below give T cell receptor beta chains drawn from one sample of a study of blood T cell repertoires in COVID-19. The method was immunoSEQ multiplex PCR; TCRdb's version includes in-frame clones alone and lacks a portion of them. The sample lists around 330,000 clones, approximately 88% seen once, with about 1.5% in the top ten. The specimen sequenced was peripheral blood. The receptors derive from a woman between 25 and 40 years old with COVID-19, enrolled during active disease. The CDR3 runs from the conserved cysteine through the conserved F or W. D genes are given only for firm matches. The size of a clone is reported for some rows only, either as once, few or many, or as a class for expanded clones.

V	J	size	D	DNA	CDR3
TRBV11-2	TRBJ1-2	.	TRBD1	TGTGCCAGCGACAGGGGCTATGGCTACACCTTC	CASDRGYGYTF
TRBV12-5	TRBJ1-2	once	TRBD1	TGTGCTAGTGGTTTGGTACTTAACAGGGGGGCCGGTGGCTACACCTTC	CASGLVLNRGAGGYTF
TRBV9	TRBJ2-2	.	.	TGTGCCAGCAGCGTAATGACTTCAGGGGAGCTGTTTTTT	CASSVMTSGELFF
TRBV11-3	TRBJ2-1	.	.	TGTGCCAGCAGCTTGGGTCTTTCCAGAGGGGGTGAGCAGTTCTTC	CASSLGLSRGGEQFF
TRBV6-4	TRBJ2-3	.	TRBD2	TGTGCCAGCAATCGCGGGGGATCAGATACGCAGTATTTT	CASNRGGSDTQYF
TRBV6-2/TRBV6-3	TRBJ2-7	.	.	TGTGCCAGCAGTTACTCGCAGGACTCCTACGAGCAGTACTTC	CASSYSQDSYEQYF
TRBV19	TRBJ2-3	.	.	TGTGCCAGTAGTCTCGCCGGGGATGGTACGCAGTATTTT	CASSLAGDGTQYF
TRBV3-1/TRBV3-2	TRBJ1-4	.	TRBD1	TGTGCCAGCAGCCCGAGCGGAGGGGGCACTGGCGAAAAACTGTTTTTT	CASSPSGGGTGEKLFF
TRBV28	TRBJ2-4	.	TRBD1	TGTGCCAGCAGTGGACGACAGGGAAAAAACATTCAGTACTTC	CASSGRQGKNIQYF
TRBV4-1	TRBJ1-5	.	.	TGCGCCAGCAGCCAGGGTTTGACAGCCCCTAGCAATCAGCCCCAGCATTTT	CASSQGLTAPSNQPQHF
TRBV19	TRBJ1-1	.	.	TGTGCCAGTAGCGACAGGAACACTGAAGCTTTCTTT	CASSDRNTEAFF
TRBV7-8	TRBJ1-5	.	.	TGTGCCAGCAGCCTATACCTGGACAGTAACAATCAGCCCCAGCATTTT	CASSLYLDSNNQPQHF
TRBV7-8	TRBJ1-4	.	.	TGTGCCAGCAGCCTGGGGAGGTGGGCAACTAATGAAAAACTGTTTTTT	CASSLGRWATNEKLFF
TRBV19	TRBJ2-2	once	TRBD1	TGTGCCAGTAGTGTTCGACAGGGCTCGAACACCGGGGAGCTGTTTTTT	CASSVRQGSNTGELFF
TRBV4-2	TRBJ1-2	few	.	TGTGCCAGCAGCCAAGATCTTGGGACACTCTTAGGGGCGGATTATGGCTACACCTTC	CASSQDLGTLLGADYGYTF
TRBV6-5	TRBJ2-5	.	TRBD1	TGTGCCAGCAGGGGCGACAGGGGAGGAGGGACCCAGTACTTC	CASRGDRGGGTQYF
TRBV19	TRBJ1-2	.	TRBD1	TGTGCCAGTAGTATTAGGGACAGGGATGGCTACACCTTC	CASSIRDRDGYTF
TRBV12-3/TRBV12-4	TRBJ1-2	.	.	TGTGCCAGCAGTCCCTCGGGCTATGGCTACACCTTC	CASSPSGYGYTF
TRBV6-1	TRBJ2-7	.	.	TGTGCCAGCAGTGAAGTGGAGGGTACCGTCCACGAGCAGTACTTC	CASSEVEGTVHEQYF
TRBV9	TRBJ2-3	.	TRBD1	TGTGCCAGCAGCGCTGGGACAGGGCTCACAGATACGCAGTATTTT	CASSAGTGLTDTQYF
TRBV7-9	TRBJ1-2	.	TRBD1	TGTGCCAGCAGCACCGAAAACCGTAGGGGGCAGGATAACTATGGCTACACCTTC	CASSTENRRGQDNYGYTF
TRBV4-1	TRBJ1-4	.	.	TGCGCCAGCAGCCAACTTACTAATGAAAAACTGTTTTTT	CASSQLTNEKLFF
TRBV7-9	TRBJ2-5	.	TRBD1	TGTGCCAGCAGCGATTACAGGGGGCTAGGAGAGACCCAGTACTTC	CASSDYRGLGETQYF
TRBV9	TRBJ2-4	.	.	TGTGCCAGCAGCGTAGATGAGGAAGCCAAAAACATTCAGTACTTC	CASSVDEEAKNIQYF
TRBV3-1/TRBV3-2	TRBJ1-6	.	TRBD1	TGTGCCAGCAGCCGTAACAGGGGCGGTAATTCACCCCTCCACTTT	CASSRNRGGNSPLHF
TRBV4-3	TRBJ1-1	.	.	TGCGCCAGCAGCCAAGGCGCACACCGCGGGACTGAAGCTTTCTTT	CASSQGAHRGTEAFF
TRBV12-3/TRBV12-4	TRBJ1-2	.	.	TGTGCCAGCAGGAGCCCGGGGGGCTATGGCTACACCTTC	CASRSPGGYGYTF
TRBV5-5	TRBJ1-3	.	.	TGTGCCAGCAGGCCCCTGGGGGGGGTCTCTGGAAACACCATATATTTT	CASRPLGGVSGNTIYF
TRBV2	TRBJ1-2	.	.	TGTGCCAGCAGTGAAGGGGGGGGCGCACACTATGGCTACACCTTC	CASSEGGGAHYGYTF
TRBV19	TRBJ2-1	.	TRBD2	TGTGCCAGTAGTACGGGACTAGCGGGGGGGTCCTACAATGAGCAGTTCTTC	CASSTGLAGGSYNEQFF
TRBV30	TRBJ2-1	.	.	TGTGCCTGGATTCACTCAAACTCCTACAATGAGCAGTTCTTC	CAWIHSNSYNEQFF